This note documents a single TCR beta chain sequence. This entry belongs to a study of blood T cell repertoires in COVID-19. Here immunoSEQ multiplex PCR was the method, and the copy in TCRdb shows in-frame clones only, minus some. There are about 73,000 clones in the sample; 82% occur only once, and roughly 4% lies in the top ten. The CDR3 runs 16 residues. The V segment lost 3 bases and the J segment 4 bases; nucleotides outside the gene matches: 3. CDR1 is SGHRS and CDR2 is YFSETQ in the germline V gene. Sequenced input: peripheral blood. The sequence was collected from a woman aged 55-69 years with acute or convalescent COVID-19. The chain employs TRBV5-1 and TRBJ2-1; 14 bases are shared with TRBD2. DNA of the CDR3: TGCGCCAGCAGCTCGGGACTAGCGGGAGCTTACAATGAGCAGTTCTTC. This encodes CASSSGLAGAYNEQFF. The full variable domain, completed using reference TRBV5-1 and TRBJ2-1, is KAGVTQTPRYLIKTRGQQVTLSCSPISGHRSVSWYQQTPGQGLQFLFEYFSETQRNKGNFPGRFSGRQFSNSRSEMNVSTLELGDSALYLCASSSGLAGAYNEQFFGPGTRLTVL.